Listed below are T cell receptor beta chains from one sample, sequenced in a study of shared clonotypes between healthy human individuals. This table comes from immunoSEQ multiplex PCR, and its TCRdb copy is limited to in-frame clones, with some not included. The data show about 330,000 clones, with around 86% seen just once and around 16% held by the top ten. The specimen was memory CD8+ T cells sorted from blood. These receptors originate from a man aged 18-30 years in good health. The CDR3 runs from the conserved cysteine through the conserved F or W. The order of the fields is clone size, D gene, V gene, CDR3 length, J gene, CDR3 DNA, CDR3 protein. A D gene is named only where the DNA matches it firmly. Clone size is given for some rows only: seen once, a few or many times, or a class if the clone is expanded.

once	NA	TRBV27	14	TRBJ2-7	TGTGCCAGCAGTTTAACCGGGACAACCTACGAGCAGTACTTC	CASSLTGTTYEQYF
NA	NA	TRBV10-3	14	TRBJ2-6	TGTGCCATCAGTGAGTCGAAGGGGGCCAACGTCCTGACTTTC	CAISESKGANVLTF
NA	NA	TRBV5-1	15	TRBJ1-1	TGCGCCAGCAGCCCTACTCCCGTATACTACACTGAAGCTTTCTTT	CASSPTPVYYTEAFF
NA	NA	TRBV27	19	TRBJ1-2	TGTGCCAGCAGTTTAACCTCCAGGTCATTTTCGTCCATTAACTATGGCTACACCTTC	CASSLTSRSFSSINYGYTF
NA	NA	TRBV11-3	14	TRBJ2-2	TGTGCCAGCGGAAGGGACGCGAACACCGGGGAGCTGTTTTTT	CASGRDANTGELFF
NA	NA	TRBV5-1	18	TRBJ2-3	TGCGCCAGCAGCTTCTTTGCAGCGGGCGTGCCCGCGCCAGATACGCAGTATTTT	CASSFFAAGVPAPDTQYF
NA	NA	TRBV5-6	14	TRBJ1-1	TGTGCCAGCAGCTTCCCGGGAATGAACACTGAAGCTTTCTTT	CASSFPGMNTEAFF
NA	TRBD1	TRBV4-1	14	TRBJ1-2	TGCGCCAGCAGCCCGGACAGGGGGCGGTGGGGCTACACCTTC	CASSPDRGRWGYTF
NA	TRBD2	TRBV10-1	14	TRBJ2-1	TGCGCCAGCAGTGCTCCTAGCGGTGGAAATGAGCAGTTCTTC	CASSAPSGGNEQFF
NA	TRBD1	TRBV7-9	16	TRBJ1-1	TGTGCCAGCAGCCCCGGACAGGGTGGAACGAACACTGAAGCTTTCTTT	CASSPGQGGTNTEAFF
NA	NA	TRBV7-3	15	TRBJ1-5	TGTGCCAGCAGCTTAAGGGGCAGCCGTAATCAGCCCCAGCATTTT	CASSLRGSRNQPQHF
NA	NA	TRBV5-1	17	TRBJ2-1	TGCGCCAGCAGCTTGAGGGGAAATGGCAGACTCGACAATGAGCAGTTCTTC	CASSLRGNGRLDNEQFF
NA	NA	TRBV6-1	12	TRBJ2-7	TGTGCCAGCAGTCTAGGGTCCCACGAGCAGTACTTC	CASSLGSHEQYF
NA	NA	TRBV20-1	11	TRBJ2-7	TGCAGTGCCACCCTGGATTACGAGCAGTACTTC	CSATLDYEQYF
NA	TRBD1	TRBV9	15	TRBJ2-7	TGTGCCAGCAGCGGAGGGACAGGGTGGGACTACGAGCAGTACTTC	CASSGGTGWDYEQYF
NA	NA	TRBV7-9	13	TRBJ2-7	TGTGCCAGCAGCACTAGAATTACCTACGAGCAGTACTTC	CASSTRITYEQYF
NA	NA	TRBV1	17	TRBJ2-3	TGCACCAGCAGCCCTCTGAGGGGCGGGGTAGTCACAGATACGCAGTATTTT	CTSSPLRGGVVTDTQYF
NA	TRBD1	TRBV11-3	16	TRBJ2-4	TGTGCCAGCAGCTCCCGCAGGGGGCTTACCAAAAACATTCAGTACTTC	CASSSRRGLTKNIQYF
NA	NA	TRBV25-1	16	TRBJ2-3	TGTGCCAGCAGTGAATATAGGGATCCAGAGACAGATACGCAGTATTTT	CASSEYRDPETDTQYF
NA	TRBD1	TRBV13	15	TRBJ2-7	TGTGCCAGCAGCTCAAGCCCGACAGGGGTGTACGAGCAGTACTTC	CASSSSPTGVYEQYF
NA	TRBD1	TRBV5-6	18	TRBJ2-7	TGTGCCAGCAGCCTCGAAGGCTGGGACAGGGATCAGGACTACGAGCAGTACTTC	CASSLEGWDRDQDYEQYF
NA	NA	TRBV2	14	TRBJ2-3	TGTGCCAGCAGTGAACGTACTAGCACAGATACGCAGTATTTT	CASSERTSTDTQYF
NA	TRBD1	TRBV28	16	TRBJ1-4	TGTGCCAGCAGCCGATACAGGGGCTCGGCTAATGAAAAACTGTTTTTT	CASSRYRGSANEKLFF
NA	TRBD2	TRBV4-1	18	TRBJ2-7	TGCGCCAGCAGCCGAGAGAGCCCAGCGGGAGTGTTGAACTACGAGCAGTACTTC	CASSRESPAGVLNYEQYF
NA	NA	TRBV4-1	15	TRBJ1-1	TGCGCCAGCAGCCAAGATTGGACGATGAACACTGAAGCTTTCTTT	CASSQDWTMNTEAFF
NA	TRBD2	TRBV4-1	18	TRBJ2-2	TGCGCCAGCAGCCAAGATAGGACTAGCGGGGCTAACACCGGGGAGCTGTTTTTT	CASSQDRTSGANTGELFF
NA	NA	TRBV5-1	16	TRBJ2-2	TGCGCCAGCAGCTTTTTCCCGGGGGAAGCGCTCGGGGAGCTGTTTTTT	CASSFFPGEALGELFF
NA	TRBD1	TRBV6-5	12	TRBJ1-2	TGTGCCAGCACGACAGGGCCGAATGGCTACACCTTC	CASTTGPNGYTF
NA	TRBD2	TRBV4-1	16	TRBJ2-7	TGCGCCAGCAGCCAATCAAGCGGGGGGTTCTCCTACGAGCAGTACTTC	CASSQSSGGFSYEQYF
NA	NA	TRBV6-5	14	TRBJ1-4	TGTGCCAGCAGCTTTCGGGGGTTGAGGGAAAAACTGTTTTTT	CASSFRGLREKLFF
NA	NA	TRBV20-1	11	TRBJ2-2	TGCAGTGCTTGGTTCACCGGGGAGCTGTTTTTT	CSAWFTGELFF
NA	NA	TRBV19	16	TRBJ2-7	TGTGCCAGTAGTATCTCGTCCGTTAGCGGCTCCTACGAGCAGTACTTC	CASSISSVSGSYEQYF
NA	TRBD2	TRBV11-2	15	TRBJ2-7	TGTGCCAGCAGCTCCGTTCCAGCGGGAGGCTACGAGCAGTACTTC	CASSSVPAGGYEQYF
NA	NA	TRBV27	14	TRBJ1-5	TGTGCCAGCAGTTTATCAACCCTTAATCAGCCCCAGCATTTT	CASSLSTLNQPQHF
NA	NA	TRBV4-1	16	TRBJ1-6	TGCGCCAGCAGCCTTGCAGGGTTCTACGATAATTCACCCCTCCACTTT	CASSLAGFYDNSPLHF
once	TRBD2	TRBV7-9	15	TRBJ2-5	TGTGCCAGCAGCTTAGCACTAGCGTCCCAAGAGACCCAGTACTTC	CASSLALASQETQYF
NA	NA	TRBV5-4	15	TRBJ2-5	TGTGCCAGCACCTCCTTGGGGGGTACCCAAGAGACCCAGTACTTC	CASTSLGGTQETQYF
NA	NA	TRBV9	18	TRBJ2-2	TGTGCCAGCAGCGCCTTCTCCCACTTCGGGGGAGAGGCCGGGGAGCTGTTTTTT	CASSAFSHFGGEAGELFF
NA	NA	TRBV6-1	14	TRBJ2-7	TGTGCCAGCAGTGGGGCCAGGCTGTCCTACGAGCAGTACTTC	CASSGARLSYEQYF
once	TRBD1	TRBV5-4	15	TRBJ2-2	TGTGCCAGCAGACGGGACAGTTTTTACACCGGGGAGCTGTTTTTT	CASRRDSFYTGELFF
NA	NA	TRBV30	12	TRBJ2-3	TGTGCCTTGGAGACTCCCGGAGATACGCAGTATTTT	CALETPGDTQYF
NA	TRBD1	TRBV6-5	14	TRBJ1-2	TGTGCCAGCAGCTCGATGACAGGGCACTATGGCTACACCTTC	CASSSMTGHYGYTF
NA	TRBD2	TRBV10-2	15	TRBJ2-5	TGCGCCAGCAGGACTAGCGGGGGGATCCAAGAGACCCAGTACTTC	CASRTSGGIQETQYF
large	NA	TRBV29-1	13	TRBJ1-2	TGCAGCGTTGAAGATCCAGACCATCCTGGCTACACCTTC	CSVEDPDHPGYTF
NA	TRBD2	TRBV27	14	TRBJ2-5	TGTGCCAGCAGGTCACTAGCGTTAGAAGAGACCCAGTACTTC	CASRSLALEETQYF
NA	NA	TRBV9	16	TRBJ1-1	TGTGCCAGCAGCGTAGACCCCAACGTTGTGAACACTGAAGCTTTCTTT	CASSVDPNVVNTEAFF